Below, 23 T cell receptor beta chains from the same sample are listed, as sequenced in a study of blood T cells in healthy people across ages. Primed by a sample-barcoded 5' primer and a J-beta primer mix, a second PCR proceeded for about 7 to 11 cycles. TCRdb redid the calling of the 5' RACE reads with MiXCR, one entry per CDR3 protein. The table shows some 1,500,000 distinct CDR3 sequences, with approximately 43% occurring only once. The sample consisted of blood. The receptor set was obtained from a woman under 30 in good health.

In this sample, this clonotype turned up a few times. This chain uses TRBV20-1 with TRBJ1-5, with no clear D. With 6 bases removed from V and 5 bases from J, the gap between germline ends came to 14 bases. CDR3 length equals 13 residues. Germline CDR1 reads DFQATT; CDR2 reads SNEGSKA (reference sequence). The CDR3 DNA is TGCAGTGCGGCCGATTTTGGGGATCAGCCCCAGCATTTT. As protein: CSAADFGDQPQHF.

This chain links TRBV7-2 with TRBJ2-5; 8 bases are a match to TRBD1. J lost 11 bases, V lost 10 bases, and 6 bases had no gene match. The CDR3 consists of 10 residues. The germline V gene has CDR1 SGHTA and CDR2 FQGNSA. CDR3 amino acids: CANRGNEQYF. CDR3 bases: TGTGCCAACAGGGGGAATGAGCAGTACTTC.

This chain joins TRBV12-3 or TRBV12-4 and TRBJ1-5; D uncertain. V was cut by 5 bases and J by 3 bases, with 8 bases left in between. CDR3 length equals 13 residues. The CDR3 sequence is CASSRGFNQPQHF. CDR3 DNA: TGTGCCAGCAGTCGAGGTTTCAATCAGCCCCAGCATTTT.

The chain employs TRBV27 and TRBJ2-1; D unresolved. The V gene lost 2 bases and the J gene lost 6 bases, with 14 bases spanning the gap. Germline CDR1 and CDR2: MNHEY and SMNVEV (reference sequence). The CDR3 has 15 residues. The CDR3 nucleotides are TGTGCCAGCAGTTTAGTCCCAAAAGGGTTCAATGAGCAGTTCTTC. Protein sequence: CASSLVPKGFNEQFF.

The table lists this clonotype with a few counts. V gene TRBV4-2 combines with J gene TRBJ2-2; D is undetermined. The germline V gene has CDR1 LGHNA and CDR2 YNFKEQ. The CDR3 has 14 residues. The V and J ends lost 3 bases and 6 bases respectively, with 11 bases between them. The CDR3 here is CASSQAPAAGELFF. The CDR3 DNA follows: TGTGCCAGCAGCCAGGCACCCGCTGCCGGGGAGCTGTTTTTT.

This rearrangement joins TRBV7-9 to TRBJ2-7, with TRBD2 matching 8 bases. This CDR3 comprises 16 residues. V dropped 6 bases and J dropped 0; count of bases not matched to a gene: 10. Germline-derived CDR1 and CDR2 are SEHNR and FQNEAQ (reference sequence). CDR3 nucleotide sequence: TGTGCCAGCAGTCTTTCGGGGGGGTGGAGCTCCTACGAGCAGTACTTC. It codes for CASSLSGGWSSYEQYF.

As to this clonotype: An end of the junction does not agree with germline; a read error may underlie this. The V gene is TRBV29-1, the J gene TRBJ2-1; no definite D call. The CDR3 is made up of 14 amino acids. Looked up from germline, CDR1 is SQVTM and CDR2 is ANQGSEA. The CDR3 nucleotides read TGCGGCGTTGTTGGGCAGGCACAGTACAATGAGCAGTTCTTC. Protein product: CGVVGQAQYNEQFF.

The CDR3 nucleotides read TGTGCCAGCAGCTTCTCCTGGGCGTACGAGCAGTACTTC. Protein sequence: CASSFSWAYEQYF. The rearrangement links TRBV7-2 to TRBJ2-7; no clear D gene. With 3 bases removed from V and 4 bases from J, the gap between germline ends came to 10 bases. The CDR3 is made up of 13 amino acids. The germline gives CDR1 SGHTA, CDR2 FQGNSA.

The chain combines TRBV29-1 with TRBJ1-1; 9 bases are shared with TRBD1. The CDR3 covers 14 residues. In germline, CDR1 is SQVTM, CDR2 ANQGSEA. With 3 bases clipped from V and 9 bases from J, the junction kept 11 bases outside the gene matches. DNA of the CDR3: TGCAGCGTTGAGGGGGGACAGGGAAGGAAACAAGCTTTCTTT. Translating it yields CSVEGGQGRKQAFF.

The gene calls are TRBV20-1 and TRBJ2-4, with 7 bases matching TRBD2. The CDR3 has 15 residues. The ends lost 6 bases at V and 2 bases at J; junction bases unmatched: 10. CDR1 is DFQATT and CDR2 is SNEGSKA in the germline V gene (reference sequence). The CDR3 DNA reads as TGCAGTGCGGGGGGGTTCAGGTCGACCAAAAACATTCAGTACTTC. Translating it yields CSAGGFRSTKNIQYF.

This chain joins TRBV9 and TRBJ1-4, with TRBD1 matching 11 bases. V shed 0 bases, J shed 5 bases, and the junction held 3 bases outside the gene matches. This CDR3 contains 16 residues. Germline V gene data show CDR1 as SGDLS and CDR2 as YYNGEE. The CDR3 nucleotides are TGTGCCAGCAGCGTAGGGGGGACAGGGGGGAATGAAAAACTGTTTTTT. Its translation is CASSVGGTGGNEKLFF.

The J gene is TRBJ2-1, the V gene TRBV28; D is possibly TRBD1 (6 bases). V was cut by 6 bases and J by 1 base, with 13 bases left in between. In germline, CDR1 is MDHEN, CDR2 SYDVKM. This CDR3 has 15 residues. CDR3 residues: CASSAVGTSYNEQFF. The DNA for the CDR3 is TGTGCCAGCAGCGCGGTCGGGACATCCTACAATGAGCAGTTCTTC.

This clonotype appeared a few times. The gene calls are TRBV30 and TRBJ2-5; the D gene is possibly TRBD1 (5 bases). The V end lost 3 bases, the J end lost 0 bases, and 11 bases lay between the germline ends. Germline V lookup: CDR1 GTSNPN, CDR2 SVGIG (reference sequence). The CDR3 has 14 amino acids. The CDR3 protein is CAWRLGQNQETQYF. DNA for the CDR3: TGTGCCTGGAGGTTGGGGCAGAACCAAGAGACCCAGTACTTC.

This rearrangement joins TRBV20-1 to TRBJ2-5; 8 bases align to TRBD2. The CDR3 covers 18 residues. CDR1 is DFQATT and CDR2 is SNEGSKA in the germline V gene (reference sequence). The V segment lost 0 bases and the J segment 11 bases; nucleotides outside the gene matches: 23. CDR3 nucleotides: TGCAGTGCTAGAGATCGTGGTAGCGGGGCTTCGTATTACAATGAGCAGTACTTC. It codes for CSARDRGSGASYYNEQYF.

This rearrangement joins TRBV29-1 to TRBJ1-1; D gene unclear. Germline V gives CDR1 SQVTM, CDR2 ANQGSEA. V lost 3 bases to trimming and J lost 3 bases, with 8 bases between them. The CDR3 runs 12 residues. The CDR3 DNA sequence: TGCAGCGTTGACCCCAGCTACACTGAAGCTTTCTTT. The encoded protein is CSVDPSYTEAFF.

This chain joins TRBV7-2 and TRBJ1-5; D is ambiguous. The germline V and J ends were trimmed by 5 bases and 0 bases, with 11 bases remaining between them. The CDR3 contains 15 residues. Germline values: CDR1 SGHTA, CDR2 FQGNSA. The CDR3 spells CASSESGISNQPQHF. CDR3 nucleotides: TGTGCCAGCAGCGAGTCCGGGATTAGCAATCAGCCCCAGCATTTT.

The rearrangement links TRBV13 to TRBJ2-6; D unclear. Germline CDR1 PRHDT, CDR2 FYEKMQ (reference sequence). The V and J ends lost 0 bases and 3 bases respectively, with 6 bases between them. This CDR3 contains 15 residues. This chain's CDR3 is CASSLGGFGANVLTF. The CDR3 nucleotides read TGTGCCAGCAGCTTAGGGGGGTTTGGGGCCAACGTCCTGACTTTC. The full variable domain, in which reference TRBV13 and TRBJ2-6 provide the parts outside the CDR3, is AAGVIQSPRHLIKEKRETATLKCYPIPRHDTVYWYQQGPGQDPQFLISFYEKMQSDKGSIPDRFSAQQFSDYHSELNMSSLELGDSALYFCASSLGGFGANVLTFGAGSRLTVL.

The sample holds a few counts of this clonotype. The chain carries TRBV29-1 and TRBJ2-7, with D perhaps TRBD1 (5 bases). V lost 5 bases, J lost 3 bases, and 17 bases lay in between. Germline loops: CDR1 SQVTM, CDR2 ANQGSEA. The CDR3 is made up of 14 amino acids. The CDR3 DNA reads TGCAGCGTTTCAAGGGGTGCTGGGAACTACGAGCAGTACTTC. It yields the protein CSVSRGAGNYEQYF.

Only a few counts were recorded for this clonotype. The CDR3 protein is CASSQKDREQQYF. The CDR3, as DNA: TGCGCCAGCAGCCAGAAGGACAGGGAACAGCAGTACTTC. The chain combines TRBV4-3 with TRBJ2-7; TRBD1 aligns across 8 bases. This CDR3 is 13 amino acids long. CDR1 and CDR2 from the germline V gene are LGHNA and YSLEER. Trimming removed 3 bases from V and 8 bases from J; junction bases left unmatched: 6.

V usage is TRBV12-3 or TRBV12-4 and J usage is TRBJ1-5; 12 bases align to TRBD1. There are 14 residues in the CDR3. Losses at the gene ends were 5 bases for V and 11 bases for J; bases not matched to a gene: 7. In DNA, the CDR3 is TGTGCCAGCAGTGGGACAGGGGGCCCAAGGGCCCAGCATTTT. It yields the protein CASSGTGGPRAQHF.

The gene calls are TRBV29-1 and TRBJ2-7; tentative D call: TRBD1 (5 bases). The CDR3 runs 12 residues. Looked up from germline, CDR1 is SQVTM and CDR2 is ANQGSEA. Between the trimmed V and J ends, which lost 6 bases and 0 bases, there was a span of 9 bases. For the CDR3, the DNA is TGCAGCGTCCAGGGAAACTCCTACGAGCAGTACTTC. Encoded protein: CSVQGNSYEQYF.

CDR3 in DNA: TGTGCGGGGACCCTTGAAAAACTGTTTTTT. It codes for CAGTLEKLFF. This chain uses TRBV30 with TRBJ1-4, with a weak D call TRBD1 (5 bases). This CDR3 has 10 residues. CDR1 is GTSNPN and CDR2 is SVGIG in the germline V gene (reference sequence).

This clonotype was found once. This rearrangement joins TRBV6-2 or TRBV6-3 to TRBJ2-1; tentatively, D is TRBD1 (5 bases). The tail of the sequence fits TRBJ2-7 better, so the J call may be wrong. This CDR3 comprises 14 residues. CDR1 MNHEY and CDR2 SVGEGT come from the germline V gene. The CDR3 DNA is TGTGCCAGCAGTTTCAGGGCCCCCTACAATGAGCAGTACTTC. This encodes CASSFRAPYNEQYF.